These T cell receptor beta chains were read from a single sample in a study of blood T cells in healthy people across ages. MiXCR, applied by TCRdb to the 5' RACE reads, yields one record per CDR3 protein. The sample lists more than 700,000 distinct CDR3 sequences, around 45% occurring once. The sample was blood. The receptor set was obtained from a man older than 75 in good health. CDR3s include the opening cysteine and the closing phenylalanine or tryptophan. D genes are given only for firm matches. Not every row has a clone size; where given, it reads once, few, many or a size class.

D gene | J gene | V gene | clone size | CDR3 protein | CDR3 DNA
. | TRBJ2-1 | TRBV13 | . | CASSPPRGGGPNEQFF | TGTGCCAGCAGCCCCCCTCGGGGCGGGGGCCCTAATGAGCAGTTCTTC
TRBD1 | TRBJ2-7 | TRBV7-8 | . | CASSRDRDSYEQYF | TGTGCCAGCAGCCGGGACAGGGACTCCTACGAGCAGTACTTC
TRBD2 | TRBJ2-1 | TRBV20-1 | . | CSARGTSGVHEQFF | TGCAGTGCTAGGGGGACTAGCGGGGTCCATGAGCAGTTCTTC
. | TRBJ2-1 | TRBV20-1 | few | CSASPGISHNEQFF | TGCAGTGCTAGTCCAGGGATCTCCCACAATGAGCAGTTCTTC
. | TRBJ2-3 | TRBV19 | . | CASRLGAFTDTQYF | TGTGCCAGTAGGCTTGGGGCGTTCACAGATACGCAGTATTTT
. | TRBJ2-3 | TRBV29-1 | few | CSVGSGSTADTQYF | TGCAGCGTTGGTTCGGGGAGCACCGCAGATACGCAGTATTTT
TRBD2 | TRBJ2-1 | TRBV7-9 | many | CASSRVAGVWNEQFF | TGTGCCAGCAGCCGAGTAGCGGGAGTGTGGAATGAGCAGTTCTTC
TRBD2 | TRBJ2-4 | TRBV12-3/TRBV12-4 | . | CASSPSGRRGDNEQYF | TGTGCCAGCAGTCCGAGCGGGAGGAGGGGAGACAATGAGCAGTACTTC
. | TRBJ2-4 | TRBV5-1 | many | CASSSMPGHEKPKNVQYF | TGCGCCAGCAGCTCCATGCCGGGACATGAGAAACCAAAAAACGTTCAGTACTTC
. | TRBJ2-7 | TRBV20-1 | few | CSARDLYGRTYEQYF | TGCAGTGCTAGAGATCTCTACGGCAGGACCTACGAGCAGTACTTC
. | TRBJ2-7 | TRBV20-1 | many | CSAREISSYEQYF | TGCAGTGCCAGGGAGATTAGCTCCTACGAGCAGTACTTC
TRBD1 | TRBJ1-1 | TRBV7-2 | . | CASSSSGTVNTEAFF | TGTGCCAGCAGCTCTTCCGGGACAGTGAACACTGAAGCTTTCTTT
TRBD2 | TRBJ2-1 | TRBV3-1 | . | CASSTQPRLAGRELFF | TGTGCCAGCAGTACCCAGCCGAGACTAGCCGGGAGGGAGCTGTTCTTC
TRBD2 | TRBJ2-5 | TRBV7-3 | . | CASSLAGGRGETQYF | TGTGCCAGCAGCTTAGCGGGGGGGCGAGGAGAGACCCAGTACTTC
TRBD1 | TRBJ2-2 | TRBV6-5 | once | CAARQGRTGELFF | TGTGCCGCTCGACAGGGGCGAACCGGGGAGCTGTTTTTT
TRBD1 | TRBJ2-7 | TRBV2 | . | CASMGQGVYEQYF | TGTGCCAGCATGGGGCAGGGGGTCTACGAGCAGTACTTC
TRBD2 | TRBJ2-7 | TRBV3-1 | . | CASSQDRLAISYEQYF | TGTGCCAGCAGCCAAGATAGACTAGCGATATCCTACGAGCAGTACTTC